The sequence of this T cell receptor (beta chain) was determined in a study of regulatory T cells in long-lasting Graves disease. The CDR3 has 17 amino acids. The ends lost 0 bases at V and 0 bases at J; junction bases unmatched: 6. In germline, CDR1 is SGHKS, CDR2 YYEKEE (reference sequence). Library construction for TCR beta used iRepertoire HTBI primers and Arm-PCR of CDR3 regions. Per the original data handling: Taken together, the samples had 62 TRBV and 14 TRBJ segments identified. TCRdb reprocessed the multiplex PCR reads with MiXCR, giving one entry per CDR3 protein. It is TCRdb's table, rather than the study itself, that gives the V and J calls and clone size. Of 680,000 or so distinct CDR3 sequences listed, less than 20% are singletons. Time point meaning: newly diagnosed GD, antithyroid drugs for less than 3 months. Isolated PBMC RNA provided the starting material for the TCR library. The same sample was also used in a study of T cells in Graves' hyperthyroidism and ophthalmopathy. That source notes: Most clonotypes expanded in thyroid above 0.001 were likewise present in blood.

The J gene is TRBJ1-5, the V gene TRBV5-5; 7 bases map to TRBD1. The sequence was collected from a woman under 40 with Graves disease. The sample in question was peripheral blood mononuclear cells (PBMCs), obtained at new diagnosis, from a patient treated with antithyroid drugs. The CDR3: CASSLAGTEYSNQPQHF. The CDR3 DNA reads TGTGCCAGCAGCTTGGCCGGGACAGAATATAGCAATCAGCCCCAGCATTTT. Full variable domain (rest looked up from reference TRBV5-5 and TRBJ1-5): DAGVTQSPTHLIKTRGQQVTLRCSPISGHKSVSWYQQVLGQGPQFIFQYYEKEERGRGNFPDRFSARQFPNYSSELNVNALLLGDSALYLCASSLAGTEYSNQPQHFGDGTRLSIL.